What follows are 12 T cell receptor beta chains derived from one specimen sequenced in a study of shared clonotypes between healthy human individuals. Clones were read by immunoSEQ multiplex PCR, and TCRdb kept only the in-frame ones, dropping some. The sample lists under 850,000 clones, 72% occurring once. The source material was memory CD4+ T cells sorted from blood. Subset meaning: CD45RA-negative fraction. These receptors originate from a woman aged 25 to 45 in good health.

CDR3: CASSGLVTPYEQYF. CDR3 in DNA: TGCGCCAGCAGCGGACTAGTTACCCCCTACGAGCAGTACTTC. This sequence joins TRBV4-1 and TRBJ2-7; 7 nucleotides align to TRBD2. This CDR3 contains 14 residues. After removal of 5 bases from V and 2 bases from J, the junction contained 6 bases not matched to a gene. Germline lookup yields CDR1 MGHRA and CDR2 YSYEKL.

This clone was recorded a few times. The chain combines TRBV7-9 with TRBJ1-4; D may be TRBD1 (5 bases). Trimming cost V 7 bases and J 6 bases, with 12 bases left between them. The CDR3 has 13 residues. Germline-derived CDR1 and CDR2 are SEHNR and FQNEAQ (reference sequence). Written as DNA, the CDR3 is TGTGCCAGCATCCGGGGGGATGATGAAAAACTGTTTTTT. Its translation is CASIRGDDEKLFF.

This rearrangement joins TRBV28 to TRBJ1-1; 7 bases align to TRBD1. This CDR3 contains 15 residues. V lost 5 bases and J lost 6; bases outside the gene matches: 12. The germline V gene encodes CDR1 MDHEN and CDR2 SYDVKM. CDR3 sequence (DNA): TGTGCCAGCAGTCCGGGGGGGGAACAGGGGCCTGAAGCTTTCTTT. Translation: CASSPGGEQGPEAFF.

The chain uses TRBV5-1 and TRBJ2-5; 7 bases agree with TRBD2. The V gene's germline CDR1 is SGHRS and CDR2 YFSETQ. J lost 2 bases, V lost 5 bases, and 6 bases had no gene match. CDR3 length: 14 residues. The CDR3, as DNA: TGCGCCAGCAGTACTAGCGATCGTCAAGAGACCCAGTACTTC. This codes for CASSTSDRQETQYF.

The rearrangement links TRBV2 to TRBJ2-5; D possibly matches TRBD1 or TRBD2 (6 bases each). V lost 6 bases to trimming and J lost 5 bases, with 16 bases between them. Germline V CDR1 and CDR2: SNHLY, FYNNEI. The CDR3 is 14 residues long. CDR3 region: CASSTGRGVETQYF. The CDR3 DNA follows: TGTGCCAGCAGCACAGGAAGGGGGGTGGAGACCCAGTACTTC. Drawing the rest from reference TRBV2 and TRBJ2-5, the complete variable domain is EPEVTQTPSHQVTQMGQEVILRCVPISNHLYFYWYRQILGQKVEFLVSFYNNEISEKSEIFDDQFSVERPDGSNFTLKIRSTKLEDSAMYFCASSTGRGVETQYFGPGTRLLVL.

This chain uses TRBV5-1 with TRBJ2-3, with 9 bases fitting TRBD1. The CDR3 consists of 16 residues. Trimming at V came to 3 bases and at J to 2 bases, leaving 7 bases not matched to a gene. Germline CDR1 is SGHRS and CDR2 is YFSETQ. The CDR3 DNA is TGCGCCAGCAGCTCGTCCGGGACAGGGAACACAGATACGCAGTATTTT. As protein: CASSSSGTGNTDTQYF.

CDR3 in DNA: TGTGCCAGTAGGGGACAGGGACCCGGGGAGCTGTTTTTT. Amino acid sequence: CASRGQGPGELFF. The rearrangement uses TRBV19 and TRBJ2-2; 9 nucleotides line up with TRBD1. The CDR3 runs to 13 residues. V lost 6 bases and J lost 6; bases outside the gene matches: 2. CDR1 is LNHDA and CDR2 is SQIVND in the germline V gene (reference sequence).

Turning to this clone: A read error may produce the germline difference seen at one junction end. The V and J genes are TRBV5-1 and TRBJ2-7; no firm D call. The CDR3 is 13 residues long. From germline, CDR1 is SGHRS and CDR2 YFSETQ. This CDR3 reads CASSYHGSYEQYF. The CDR3 DNA is TGTGCCAGCAGCTATCACGGGTCCTACGAGCAGTACTTC.

This chain uses TRBV7-2 with TRBJ2-5, with 13 bases matching TRBD2. This CDR3 region has 14 residues. Germline assignment: CDR1 SGHTA and CDR2 FQGNSA. Unmatched junction bases numbered 1, after V lost 0 bases and J lost 9 bases. In DNA, the CDR3 is TGTGCCAGCAGCTTAGCTGGACTAGCGGGAGCCCAGTACTTC. The encoded protein is CASSLAGLAGAQYF.

Remarks on this clone: The sample holds other DNA sequences that translate to the same CDR3. The chain recombines TRBV7-2 with TRBJ1-1; D ambiguous. Trimming took 5 bases from V and 3 from J, leaving 10 bases between them. Germline CDR1 reads SGHTA; CDR2 reads FQGNSA. The CDR3 runs 13 residues. The CDR3 is CASSTQRDTEAFF. The CDR3 coding sequence is TGTGCCAGCAGCACCCAACGTGACACTGAAGCTTTCTTT.

This rearrangement joins TRBV11-3 to TRBJ2-1; D possibly matches TRBD1 or TRBD2 (6 bases each). The V gene lost 5 bases and the J gene lost 0 bases, with 11 bases spanning the gap. The CDR3 runs 15 residues. Germline V gives CDR1 SGHNT, CDR2 YENEEA. Here the CDR3 DNA reads TGTGCCAGCAGCACAGGGACTTCCTCCTACAATGAGCAGTTCTTC. This codes for CASSTGTSSYNEQFF.

The rearrangement links TRBV4-2 to TRBJ1-1; 7 positions agree with TRBD1. Germline V gives CDR1 LGHNA, CDR2 YNFKEQ. The V and J ends lost 1 base and 5 bases, in that order; junction bases with no gene match: 4. The CDR3 totals 14 residues. As DNA, the CDR3 is TGTGCCAGCAGCCAAGCCACAGGGGAGACTGAAGCTTTCTTT. Residues: CASSQATGETEAFF.